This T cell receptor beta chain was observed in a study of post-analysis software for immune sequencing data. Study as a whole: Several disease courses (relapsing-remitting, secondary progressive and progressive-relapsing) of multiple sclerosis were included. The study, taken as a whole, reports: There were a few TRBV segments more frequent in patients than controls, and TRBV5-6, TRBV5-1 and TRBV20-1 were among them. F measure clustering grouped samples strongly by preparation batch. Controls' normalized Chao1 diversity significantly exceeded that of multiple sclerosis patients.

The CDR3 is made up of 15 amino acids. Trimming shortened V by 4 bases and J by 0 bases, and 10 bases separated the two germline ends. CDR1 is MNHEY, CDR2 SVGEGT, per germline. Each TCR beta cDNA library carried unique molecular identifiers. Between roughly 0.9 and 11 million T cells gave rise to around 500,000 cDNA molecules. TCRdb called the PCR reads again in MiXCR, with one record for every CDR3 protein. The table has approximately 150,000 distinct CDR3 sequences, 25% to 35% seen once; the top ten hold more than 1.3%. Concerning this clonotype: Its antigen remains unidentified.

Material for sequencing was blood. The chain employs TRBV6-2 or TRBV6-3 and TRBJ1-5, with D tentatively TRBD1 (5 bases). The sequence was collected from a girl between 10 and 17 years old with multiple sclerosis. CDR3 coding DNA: TGTGCCAGCAGTTTTCTCGACAGTAGCAATCAGCCCCAGCATTTT. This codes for CASSFLDSSNQPQHF.